This T cell receptor (beta chain) originates from a study of blood T cells in healthy people across ages. As regards this clonotype: Antigen unknown.

CDR3 length: 15 residues. CDR1 is SNHLY and CDR2 is FYNNEI in the germline V gene. V lost 2 bases to trimming and J lost 3 bases, with 11 bases between them. Study-wide results and limits: Roughly linearly, TCR beta diversity per million T cells fell as age increased. Donor CMV infection status was unknown, possibly confounding age-related changes in expanded clonotypes. Unsorted PBMC input precluded a conclusive naive versus antigen-experienced comparison.

A sample-barcoded 5' primer and a J-beta primer mix were used in a second PCR of roughly 7 to 12 cycles. TCRdb ran MiXCR on the 5' RACE reads and lists one entry per CDR3 protein. The sample shows some 930,000 distinct CDR3 sequences, roughly 29% of them seen only once. Each sample yielded at least 6 micrograms of PBMC total RNA. This sample was also put to use in a study of T cells of mothers and their children.

The sequencing sample was made of blood. The sequence derives from a woman aged 40-49 years in good health. The rearrangement uses TRBV2 and TRBJ1-5; TRBD1 might be the D (6 bases). CDR3 sequence reads: CASSEQGLDNQPQHF. CDR3 bases: TGTGCCAGCAGTGAACAGGGGCTGGACAATCAGCCCCAGCATTTT.